This is a list of T cell receptor beta chains from one sample in a study of blood T cell repertoires in COVID-19. Profiling relied on immunoSEQ multiplex PCR, and the TCRdb table lists in-frame clones only, not all of them. The sample records roughly 91,000 clones, about 83% being singletons. The sample comprised peripheral blood. Receptor source: a man between 65 and 85 years old with active or convalescent COVID-19. Both conserved end residues are part of each CDR3. D genes are given only for firm matches. Expanded clones get a size class; other rows say once, few or many, or leave the size out.

abundance: -
j_gene: TRBJ2-7
d_gene: TRBD1
v_gene: TRBV18
CDR3nt: TGTGCCAGCTCGCTTACAGGGGCGTCCTACGAGCAGTACTTC
CDR3aa: CASSLTGASYEQYF

abundance: -
j_gene: TRBJ2-7
d_gene: TRBD1
v_gene: TRBV20-1
CDR3nt: TGCAGTGCTAGTACTACGGGACAGAACAACGAGCAGTACTTC
CDR3aa: CSASTTGQNNEQYF

abundance: once
j_gene: TRBJ1-4
d_gene: -
v_gene: TRBV12-3/TRBV12-4
CDR3nt: TGTGCCAGCGGGACTTGGGGCCGTGAAAAACTGTTTTTT
CDR3aa: CASGTWGREKLFF

abundance: once
j_gene: TRBJ1-2
d_gene: -
v_gene: TRBV6-2/TRBV6-3
CDR3nt: TGTGCCAGCAGCCACAGGGATCGCAACTATGGCTACACCTTC
CDR3aa: CASSHRDRNYGYTF

abundance: -
j_gene: TRBJ2-5
d_gene: -
v_gene: TRBV29-1
CDR3nt: TGCAGCGTAGATTCGGGGTACCAAGAGACCCAGTACTTC
CDR3aa: CSVDSGYQETQYF

abundance: -
j_gene: TRBJ1-2
d_gene: -
v_gene: TRBV30
CDR3nt: TGTGCCTGGCAATTGGGGCGCGGCTACACCTTC
CDR3aa: CAWQLGRGYTF

abundance: -
j_gene: TRBJ2-7
d_gene: -
v_gene: TRBV21-1
CDR3nt: TGTGCCAGCAGCCAGTCGGGACAGGGAGCCTACGAGCAGTACTTC
CDR3aa: CASSQSGQGAYEQYF

abundance: many
j_gene: TRBJ1-1
d_gene: TRBD1
v_gene: TRBV5-1
CDR3nt: TGCGCCAGCTCTTGGACAGGATCGAACACTGAAGCTTTCTTT
CDR3aa: CASSWTGSNTEAFF

abundance: -
j_gene: TRBJ1-3
d_gene: -
v_gene: TRBV9
CDR3nt: TGTGCCAGCAGCGTAGACGTGGGAGGCACTGGAAACACCATATATTTT
CDR3aa: CASSVDVGGTGNTIYF

abundance: -
j_gene: TRBJ1-4
d_gene: -
v_gene: TRBV3-1/TRBV3-2
CDR3nt: TGTGCCAGCAGCTCCTCGGGGGAAGAAAAACTGTTTTTT
CDR3aa: CASSSSGEEKLFF

abundance: -
j_gene: TRBJ1-6
d_gene: -
v_gene: TRBV7-3
CDR3nt: TGTGCCAGCAGCTTGAGGCAAGATAATTCACCCCTCCACTTT
CDR3aa: CASSLRQDNSPLHF

abundance: -
j_gene: TRBJ1-4
d_gene: -
v_gene: TRBV7-9
CDR3nt: TGTGCCAGCAGCCCGACAGTGGGAGGAATGTTTTTT
CDR3aa: CASSPTVGGMFF

abundance: -
j_gene: TRBJ2-4
d_gene: -
v_gene: TRBV5-3
CDR3nt: TGTGCCAGAAGCAAGGACAGCAAAAACATTCAGTACTTC
CDR3aa: CARSKDSKNIQYF

abundance: once
j_gene: TRBJ1-6
d_gene: -
v_gene: TRBV20-1
CDR3nt: TGCAGTGCTAGTGTGGAGAGCTCCTATAATTCACCCCTCCACTTT
CDR3aa: CSASVESSYNSPLHF

abundance: -
j_gene: TRBJ1-6
d_gene: TRBD1
v_gene: TRBV28
CDR3nt: TGTGCCAGCAGACGGACCGGGACAGATAATTCACCCCTCCACTTT
CDR3aa: CASRRTGTDNSPLHF

abundance: once
j_gene: TRBJ1-4
d_gene: TRBD1
v_gene: TRBV30
CDR3nt: TGTGCCTGGGGCCTTGGACAGGGGGAAAAACTGTTTTTT
CDR3aa: CAWGLGQGEKLFF

abundance: -
j_gene: TRBJ2-5
d_gene: -
v_gene: TRBV24-1
CDR3nt: TGTGCCACCAGTGATTTGACAGGGACCCAAGAGACCCAGTACTTC
CDR3aa: CATSDLTGTQETQYF

abundance: -
j_gene: TRBJ2-1
d_gene: TRBD1
v_gene: TRBV5-6
CDR3nt: TGTGCCAGCAGCAACAGGGGCAATGAGCAGTTCTTC
CDR3aa: CASSNRGNEQFF